A single T cell receptor beta chain is shown here with its context. Antigen specificity is unknown. Here the gene names and germline are mouse. The CDR3 end lies 1 residue beyond the end of the read and is filled in from the germline J gene. The germline V gene encodes CDR1 SNHLY and CDR2 FYNGKV (reference sequence). The CDR3 spans 14 residues. Trimming left V 1 base short and J 0 bases short, with 3 bases between. The record originates from a study of tissue T cells after allogeneic stem cell transplantation. Study outcomes and limitations: Anatomically similar tissues had similar TCR repertoires within each patient. In patients and mice, blood and spleen missed much of tissue repertoire.

Sequenced by immunoSEQ multiplex PCR; TCRdb stores in-frame clones only, minus some. The sample holds about 48,000 clones; 73% are singletons and the top ten take approximately 0.72%. Sequencing was done on a sample of sorted cells pooled from one or two spleens. The receptor comes from a pool of C57BL/6 mice in good health. V usage is TRBV3 and J usage is TRBJ1-4; D is undetermined. CDR3 amino acids: CASSLDLSNERLFF. The CDR3 DNA, read in part, is TGTGCCAGCAGCTTAGATCTTTCCAACGAAAGATTATTT.